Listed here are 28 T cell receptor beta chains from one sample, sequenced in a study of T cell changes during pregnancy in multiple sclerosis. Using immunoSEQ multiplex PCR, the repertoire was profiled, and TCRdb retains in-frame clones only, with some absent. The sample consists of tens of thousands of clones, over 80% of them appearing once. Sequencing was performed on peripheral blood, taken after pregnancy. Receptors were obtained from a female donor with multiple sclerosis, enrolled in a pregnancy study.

CDR3 nucleotides: TGTGCCAGTAGTATCGGTAGACAGGGCGAAGCTTTCTTT. This codes for CASSIGRQGEAFF. V and J are TRBV19 and TRBJ1-1; 7 positions match TRBD1. J gave up 8 bases and V 3 bases, and 6 bases lay outside the gene matches. Germline CDR1 and CDR2: LNHDA and SQIVND (reference sequence). The CDR3 runs to 13 residues.

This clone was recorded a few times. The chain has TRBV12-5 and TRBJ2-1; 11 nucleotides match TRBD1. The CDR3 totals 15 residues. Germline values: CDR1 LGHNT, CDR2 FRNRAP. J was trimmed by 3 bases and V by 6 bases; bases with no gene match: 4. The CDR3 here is CASGPGQGDYNEQFF. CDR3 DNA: TGTGCTAGTGGCCCGGGACAGGGGGACTACAATGAGCAGTTCTTC.

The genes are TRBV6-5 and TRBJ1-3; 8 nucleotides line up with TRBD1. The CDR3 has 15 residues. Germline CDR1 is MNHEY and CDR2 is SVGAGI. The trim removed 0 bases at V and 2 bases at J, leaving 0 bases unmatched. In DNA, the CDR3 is TGTGCCAGCAGTTACTCGACAGGGGCTGGAAACACCATATATTTT. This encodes CASSYSTGAGNTIYF.

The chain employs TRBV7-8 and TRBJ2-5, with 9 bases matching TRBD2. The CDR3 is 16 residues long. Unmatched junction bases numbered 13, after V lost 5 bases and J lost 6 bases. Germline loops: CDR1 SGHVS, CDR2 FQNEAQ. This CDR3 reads CASSPEGAGGRQTQYF. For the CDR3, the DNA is TGTGCCAGCAGCCCAGAAGGTGCGGGGGGGAGGCAGACCCAGTACTTC. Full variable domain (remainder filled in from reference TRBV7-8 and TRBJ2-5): GAGVSQSPRYKVAKRGQDVALRCDPISGHVSLFWYQQALGQGPEFLTYFQNEAQLDKSGLPSDRFFAERPEGSVSTLKIQRTQQEDSAVYLCASSPEGAGGRQTQYFGPGTRLLVL.

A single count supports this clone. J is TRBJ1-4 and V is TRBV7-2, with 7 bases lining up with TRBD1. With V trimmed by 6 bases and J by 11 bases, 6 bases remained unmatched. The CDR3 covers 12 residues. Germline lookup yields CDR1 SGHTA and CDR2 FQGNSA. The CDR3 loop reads CASSFGTEKLFF. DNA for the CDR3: TGTGCCAGCAGTTTCGGGACAGAGAAACTGTTTTTT.

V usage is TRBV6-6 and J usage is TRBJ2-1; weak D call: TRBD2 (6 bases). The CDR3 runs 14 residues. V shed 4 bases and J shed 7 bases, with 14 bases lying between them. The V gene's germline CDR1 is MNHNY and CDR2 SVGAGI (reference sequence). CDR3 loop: CASSFGSLRNEQFF. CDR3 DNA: TGTGCCAGCAGTTTCGGGAGCCTTAGGAATGAGCAGTTCTTC.

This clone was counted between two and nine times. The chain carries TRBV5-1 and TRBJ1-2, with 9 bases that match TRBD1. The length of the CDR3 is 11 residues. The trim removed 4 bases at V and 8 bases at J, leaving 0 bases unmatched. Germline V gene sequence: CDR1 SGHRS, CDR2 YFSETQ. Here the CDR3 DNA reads TGCGCCAGCAGCGACAGGGGGGGCTACACCTTC. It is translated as CASSDRGGYTF. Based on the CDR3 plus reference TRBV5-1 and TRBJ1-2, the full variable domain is KAGVTQTPRYLIKTRGQQVTLSCSPISGHRSVSWYQQTPGQGLQFLFEYFSETQRNKGNFPGRFSGRQFSNSRSEMNVSTLELGDSALYLCASSDRGGYTFGSGTRLTVV.

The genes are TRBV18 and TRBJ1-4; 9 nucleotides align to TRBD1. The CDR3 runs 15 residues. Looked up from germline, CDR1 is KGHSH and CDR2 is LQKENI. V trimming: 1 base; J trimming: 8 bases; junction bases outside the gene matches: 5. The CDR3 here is CASSPRTGEGEKLFF. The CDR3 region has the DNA TGTGCCAGCTCACCACGGACAGGGGAGGGCGAAAAACTGTTTTTT.

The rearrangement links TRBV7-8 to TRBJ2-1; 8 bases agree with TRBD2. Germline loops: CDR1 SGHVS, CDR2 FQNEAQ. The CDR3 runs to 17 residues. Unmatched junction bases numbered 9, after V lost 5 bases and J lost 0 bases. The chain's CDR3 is CASSRGLAGSSYNEQFF. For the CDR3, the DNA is TGTGCCAGCAGCCGAGGGCTAGCGGGCAGCTCCTACAATGAGCAGTTCTTC.

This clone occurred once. For the CDR3, the DNA is TGTGCCAGCAGTCCCTGGACAGGGGTCTCCTACGAGCAGTACTTC. It yields the protein CASSPWTGVSYEQYF. The chain carries TRBV27 and TRBJ2-7; TRBD1 matches 9 bases. This CDR3 region has 15 residues. CDR1 MNHEY and CDR2 SMNVEV come from the germline V gene (reference sequence). Trimming took 5 bases from V and 0 from J; bases not matched to a gene: 5.

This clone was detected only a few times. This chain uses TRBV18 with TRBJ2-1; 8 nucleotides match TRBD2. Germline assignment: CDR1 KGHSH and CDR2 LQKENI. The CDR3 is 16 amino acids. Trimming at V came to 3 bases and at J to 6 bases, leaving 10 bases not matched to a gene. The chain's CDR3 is CASSPPGLGSGNEQFF. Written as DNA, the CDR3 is TGTGCCAGCTCACCCCCGGGACTAGGATCAGGCAATGAGCAGTTCTTC.

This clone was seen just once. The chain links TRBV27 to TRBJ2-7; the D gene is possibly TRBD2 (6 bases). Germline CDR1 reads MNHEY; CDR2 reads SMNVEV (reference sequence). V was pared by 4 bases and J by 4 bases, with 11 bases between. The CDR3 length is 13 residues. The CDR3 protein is CASSSTGVYEQYF. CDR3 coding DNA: TGTGCCAGCAGTTCGACGGGAGTTTACGAGCAGTACTTC.

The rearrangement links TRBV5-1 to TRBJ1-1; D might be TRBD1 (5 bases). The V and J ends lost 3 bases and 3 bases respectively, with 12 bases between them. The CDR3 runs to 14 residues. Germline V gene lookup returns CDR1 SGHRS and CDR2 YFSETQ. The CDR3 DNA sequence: TGCGCCAGCAGCTGGGACGGGAGGGACACTGAAGCTTTCTTT. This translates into CASSWDGRDTEAFF. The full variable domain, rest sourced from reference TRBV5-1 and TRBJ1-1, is KAGVTQTPRYLIKTRGQQVTLSCSPISGHRSVSWYQQTPGQGLQFLFEYFSETQRNKGNFPGRFSGRQFSNSRSEMNVSTLELGDSALYLCASSWDGRDTEAFFGQGTRLTVV.

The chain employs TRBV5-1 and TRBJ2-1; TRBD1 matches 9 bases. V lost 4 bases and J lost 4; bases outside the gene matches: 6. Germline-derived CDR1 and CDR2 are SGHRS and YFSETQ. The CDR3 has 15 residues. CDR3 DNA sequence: TGCGCCAGCAGCCCAAGGACAGGGGCTTACAATGAGCAGTTCTTC. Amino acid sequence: CASSPRTGAYNEQFF.

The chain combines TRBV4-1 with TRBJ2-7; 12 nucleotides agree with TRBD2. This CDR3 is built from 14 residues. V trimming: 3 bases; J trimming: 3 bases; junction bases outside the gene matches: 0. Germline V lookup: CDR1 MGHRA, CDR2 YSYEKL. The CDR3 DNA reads TGCGCCAGCAGCCAGACTAGCGGGAGCTACGAGCAGTACTTC. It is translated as CASSQTSGSYEQYF.

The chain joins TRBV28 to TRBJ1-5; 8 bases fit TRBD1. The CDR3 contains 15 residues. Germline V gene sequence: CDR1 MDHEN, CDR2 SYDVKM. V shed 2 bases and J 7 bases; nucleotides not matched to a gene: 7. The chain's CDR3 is CASSLATNRGQPQHF. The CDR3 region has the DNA TGTGCCAGCAGTTTAGCCACAAACAGGGGGCAGCCCCAGCATTTT.

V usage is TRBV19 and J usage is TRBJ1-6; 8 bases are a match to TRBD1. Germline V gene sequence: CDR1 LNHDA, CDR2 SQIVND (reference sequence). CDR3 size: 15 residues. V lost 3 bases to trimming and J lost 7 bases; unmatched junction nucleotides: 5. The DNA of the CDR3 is TGTGCCAGTAGTATGGACAGGGAATACAATTCACCCCTCCACTTT. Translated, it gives CASSMDREYNSPLHF.

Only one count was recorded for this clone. The chain's CDR3 is CASSESDNPANTGELFF. As DNA, the CDR3 is TGCGCCAGCAGTGAGTCGGACAACCCCGCGAACACCGGGGAGCTGTTTTTT. The chain links TRBV10-1 to TRBJ2-2; tentatively, D is TRBD1 (5 bases). Germline assignment: CDR1 WNHNN and CDR2 SYGVQD (reference sequence). V lost 0 bases and J lost 0, with 11 bases in between. There are 17 residues in the CDR3.

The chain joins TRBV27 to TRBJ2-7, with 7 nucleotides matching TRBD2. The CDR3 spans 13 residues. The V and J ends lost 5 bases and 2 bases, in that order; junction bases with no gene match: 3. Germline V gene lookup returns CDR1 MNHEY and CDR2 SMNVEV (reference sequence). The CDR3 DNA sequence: TGTGCCAGCAGTCGGAGCGGGGCCTACGAGCAGTACTTC. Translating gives CASSRSGAYEQYF.

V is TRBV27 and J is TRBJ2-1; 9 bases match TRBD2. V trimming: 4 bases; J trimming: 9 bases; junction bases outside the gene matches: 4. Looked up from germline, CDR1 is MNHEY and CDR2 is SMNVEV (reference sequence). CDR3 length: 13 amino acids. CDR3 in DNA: TGTGCCAGCAGTTGGGGACTAGCAGTTGAGCAGTTCTTC. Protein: CASSWGLAVEQFF.

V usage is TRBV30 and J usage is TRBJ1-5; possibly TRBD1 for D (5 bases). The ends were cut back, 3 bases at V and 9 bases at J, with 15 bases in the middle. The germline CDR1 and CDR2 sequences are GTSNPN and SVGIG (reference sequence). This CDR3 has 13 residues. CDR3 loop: CAWRRQPTGPQHF. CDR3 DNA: TGTGCCTGGAGGAGACAGCCGACGGGGCCCCAGCATTTT.

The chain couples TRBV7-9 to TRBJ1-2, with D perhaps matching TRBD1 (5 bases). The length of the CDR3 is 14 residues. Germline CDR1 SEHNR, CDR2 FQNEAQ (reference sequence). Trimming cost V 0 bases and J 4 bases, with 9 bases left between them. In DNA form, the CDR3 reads TGTGCCAGCAGCTTAGCGGTAGGGGCCTATGGCTACACCTTC. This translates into CASSLAVGAYGYTF.

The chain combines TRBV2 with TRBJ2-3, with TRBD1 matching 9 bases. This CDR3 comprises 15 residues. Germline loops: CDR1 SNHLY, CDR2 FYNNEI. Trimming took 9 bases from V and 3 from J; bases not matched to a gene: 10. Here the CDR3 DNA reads TGTGCCAGGACCGTCCCGGGACAGGGAACAGATACGCAGTATTTT. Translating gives CARTVPGQGTDTQYF. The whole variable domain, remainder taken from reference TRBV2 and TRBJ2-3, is EPEVTQTPSHQVTQMGQEVILRCVPISNHLYFYWYRQILGQKVEFLVSFYNNEISEKSEIFDDQFSVERPDGSNFTLKIRSTKLEDSAMYFCARTVPGQGTDTQYFGPGTRLTVL.

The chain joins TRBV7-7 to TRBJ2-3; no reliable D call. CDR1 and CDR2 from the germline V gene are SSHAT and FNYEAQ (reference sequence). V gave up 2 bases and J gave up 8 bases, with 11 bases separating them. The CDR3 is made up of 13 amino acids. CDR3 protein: CASSLLVSGTQYF. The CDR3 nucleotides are TGTGCCAGCAGCTTATTGGTGTCCGGTACGCAGTATTTT. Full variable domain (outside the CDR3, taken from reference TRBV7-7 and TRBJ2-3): GAGVSQSPRYKVTKRGQDVTLRCDPISSHATLYWYQQALGQGPEFLTYFNYEAQPDKSGLPSDRFSAERPEGSISTLTIQRTEQRDSAMYRCASSLLVSGTQYFGPGTRLTVL.

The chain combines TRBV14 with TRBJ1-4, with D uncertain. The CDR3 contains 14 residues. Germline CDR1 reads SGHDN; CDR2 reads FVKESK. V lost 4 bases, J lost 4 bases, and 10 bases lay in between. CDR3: CASSRLDNNEKLFF. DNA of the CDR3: TGTGCCAGCAGCCGACTGGATAATAATGAAAAACTGTTTTTT. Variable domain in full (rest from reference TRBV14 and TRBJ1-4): EAGVTQFPSHSVIEKGQTVTLRCDPISGHDNLYWYRRVMGKEIKFLLHFVKESKQDESGMPNNRFLAERTGGTYSTLKVQPAELEDSGVYFCASSRLDNNEKLFFGSGTQLSVL.

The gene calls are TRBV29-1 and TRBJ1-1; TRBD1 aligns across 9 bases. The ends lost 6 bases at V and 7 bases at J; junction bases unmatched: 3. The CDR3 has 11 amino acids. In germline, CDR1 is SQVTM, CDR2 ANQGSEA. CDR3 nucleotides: TGCAGCGTCAAGGGACAGGGTGAAGCTTTCTTT. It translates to CSVKGQGEAFF.

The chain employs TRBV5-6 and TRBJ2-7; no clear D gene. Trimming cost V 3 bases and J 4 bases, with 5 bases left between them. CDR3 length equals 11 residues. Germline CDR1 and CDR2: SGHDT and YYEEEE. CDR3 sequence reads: CASSSSYEQYF. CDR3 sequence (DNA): TGTGCCAGCAGCTCGAGTTACGAGCAGTACTTC.

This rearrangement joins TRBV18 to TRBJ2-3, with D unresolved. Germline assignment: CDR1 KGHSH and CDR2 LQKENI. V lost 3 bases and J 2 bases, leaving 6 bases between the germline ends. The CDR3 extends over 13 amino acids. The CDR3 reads CASSPPSTDTQYF. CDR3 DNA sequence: TGTGCCAGCTCACCCCCCTCCACAGATACGCAGTATTTT.